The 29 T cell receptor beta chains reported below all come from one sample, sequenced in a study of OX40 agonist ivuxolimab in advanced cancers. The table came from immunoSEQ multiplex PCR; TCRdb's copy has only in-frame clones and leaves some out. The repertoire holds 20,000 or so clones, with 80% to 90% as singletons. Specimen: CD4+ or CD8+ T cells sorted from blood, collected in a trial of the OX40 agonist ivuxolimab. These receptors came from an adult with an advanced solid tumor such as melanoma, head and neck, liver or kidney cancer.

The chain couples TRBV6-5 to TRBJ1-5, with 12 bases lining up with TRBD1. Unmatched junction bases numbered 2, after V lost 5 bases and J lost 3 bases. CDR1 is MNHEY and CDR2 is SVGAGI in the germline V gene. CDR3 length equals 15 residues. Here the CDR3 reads CASSGTGGSNQPQHF. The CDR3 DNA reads TGTGCCAGCAGTGGGACAGGGGGCTCCAATCAGCCCCAGCATTTT.

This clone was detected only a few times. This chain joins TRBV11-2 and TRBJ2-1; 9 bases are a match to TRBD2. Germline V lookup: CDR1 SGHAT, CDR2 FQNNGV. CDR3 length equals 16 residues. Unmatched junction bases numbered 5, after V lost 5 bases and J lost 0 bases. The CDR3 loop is CASSRLAGSSYNEQFF. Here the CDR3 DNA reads TGTGCCAGCAGCCGTCTAGCGGGGAGCTCCTACAATGAGCAGTTCTTC.

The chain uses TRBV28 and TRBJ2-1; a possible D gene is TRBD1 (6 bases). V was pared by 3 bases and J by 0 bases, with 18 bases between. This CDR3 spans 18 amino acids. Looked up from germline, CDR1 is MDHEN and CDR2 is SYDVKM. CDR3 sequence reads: CASSFPTAGQSSYNEQFF. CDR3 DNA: TGTGCCAGCAGTTTCCCCACAGCCGGACAGAGCTCCTACAATGAGCAGTTCTTC.

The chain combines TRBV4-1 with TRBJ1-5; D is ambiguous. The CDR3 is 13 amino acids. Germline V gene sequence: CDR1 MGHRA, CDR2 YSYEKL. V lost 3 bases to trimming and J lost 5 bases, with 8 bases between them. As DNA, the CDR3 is TGCGCCAGCAGCCACGAGGGCCATCAGCCCCAGCATTTT. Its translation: CASSHEGHQPQHF.

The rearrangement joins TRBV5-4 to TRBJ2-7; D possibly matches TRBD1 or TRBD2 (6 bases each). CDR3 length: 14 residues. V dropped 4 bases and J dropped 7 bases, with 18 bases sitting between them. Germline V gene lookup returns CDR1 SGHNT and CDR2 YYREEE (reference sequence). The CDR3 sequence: CASSTERGAREQYF. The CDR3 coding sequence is TGTGCCAGCAGCACTGAGAGGGGGGCGCGGGAGCAGTACTTC.

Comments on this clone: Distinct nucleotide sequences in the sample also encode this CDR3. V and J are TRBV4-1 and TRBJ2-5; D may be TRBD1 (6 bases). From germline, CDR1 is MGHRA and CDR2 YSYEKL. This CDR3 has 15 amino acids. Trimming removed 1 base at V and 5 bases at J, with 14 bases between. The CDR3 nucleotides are TGCGCCAGCAGCCAAGTAACAGGGTCGGGGGAGACCCAGTACTTC. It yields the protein CASSQVTGSGETQYF.

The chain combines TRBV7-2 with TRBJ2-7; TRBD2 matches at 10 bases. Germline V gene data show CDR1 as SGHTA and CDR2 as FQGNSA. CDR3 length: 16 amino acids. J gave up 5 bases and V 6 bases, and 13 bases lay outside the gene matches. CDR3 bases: TGTGCCAGCAGACCAAGTAGCGGGAGGATGATCCACGAGCAGTACTTC. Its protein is CASRPSSGRMIHEQYF.

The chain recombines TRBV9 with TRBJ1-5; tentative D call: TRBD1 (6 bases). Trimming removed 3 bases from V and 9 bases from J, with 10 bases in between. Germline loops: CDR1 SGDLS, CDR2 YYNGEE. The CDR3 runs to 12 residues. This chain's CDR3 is CASSEGGPPQHF. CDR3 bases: TGTGCCAGCAGCGAAGGGGGGCCGCCCCAGCATTTT.

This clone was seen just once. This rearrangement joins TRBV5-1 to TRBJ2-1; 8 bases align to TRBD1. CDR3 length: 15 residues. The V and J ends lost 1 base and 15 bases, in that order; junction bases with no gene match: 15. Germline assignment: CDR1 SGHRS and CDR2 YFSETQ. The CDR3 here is CASSLSQGGPSGLFF. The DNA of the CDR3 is TGCGCCAGCAGCTTGTCACAGGGGGGCCCCTCAGGCCTGTTCTTC.

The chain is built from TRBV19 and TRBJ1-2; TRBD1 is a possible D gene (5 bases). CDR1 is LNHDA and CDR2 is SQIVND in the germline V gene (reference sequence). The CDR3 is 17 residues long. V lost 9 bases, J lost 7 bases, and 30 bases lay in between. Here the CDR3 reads CASLPGAGRSSIFGYTF. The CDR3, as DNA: TGTGCCAGCCTACCCGGGGCAGGTAGGTCCTCGATTTTTGGCTACACCTTC.

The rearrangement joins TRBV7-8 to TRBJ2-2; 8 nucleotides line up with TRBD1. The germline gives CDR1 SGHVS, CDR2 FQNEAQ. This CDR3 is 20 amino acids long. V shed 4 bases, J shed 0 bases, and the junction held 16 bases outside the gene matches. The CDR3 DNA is TGTGCCAGCAGCTACGACAGGGGAATTTTCCATGTCGCGAACACCGGGGAGCTGTTTTTT. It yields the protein CASSYDRGIFHVANTGELFF.

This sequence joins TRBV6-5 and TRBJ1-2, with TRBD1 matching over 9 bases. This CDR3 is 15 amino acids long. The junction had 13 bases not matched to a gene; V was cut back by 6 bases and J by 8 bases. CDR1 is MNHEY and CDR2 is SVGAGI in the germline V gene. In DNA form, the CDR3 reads TGTGCCAGCAGCCGGGGACAGGGTCTTACGAGGGGCTACACCTTC. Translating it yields CASSRGQGLTRGYTF.

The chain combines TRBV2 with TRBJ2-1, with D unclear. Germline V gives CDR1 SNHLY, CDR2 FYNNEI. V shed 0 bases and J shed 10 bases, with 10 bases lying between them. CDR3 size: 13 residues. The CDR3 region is CASSEARGVEQFF. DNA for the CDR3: TGTGCCAGCAGTGAAGCGCGAGGAGTGGAGCAGTTCTTC.

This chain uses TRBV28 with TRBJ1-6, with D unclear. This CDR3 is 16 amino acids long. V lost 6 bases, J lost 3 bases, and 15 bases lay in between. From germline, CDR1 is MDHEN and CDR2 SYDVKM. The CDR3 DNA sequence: TGTGCCAGCAGAGCCCCGAGAAAGGACTATAATTCACCCCTCCACTTT. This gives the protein CASRAPRKDYNSPLHF. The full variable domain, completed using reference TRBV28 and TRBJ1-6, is DVKVTQSSRYLVKRTGEKVFLECVQDMDHENMFWYRQDPGLGLRLIYFSYDVKMKEKGDIPEGYSVSREKKERFSLILESASTNQTSMYLCASRAPRKDYNSPLHFGNGTRLTVT.

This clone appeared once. The CDR3 here is CASSSDSYSYEQYF. CDR3 nucleotide sequence: TGTGCCAGCAGCTCTGACAGTTACTCCTACGAGCAGTACTTC. V is TRBV11-2 and J is TRBJ2-7; maybe TRBD1 (5 bases). The length of the CDR3 is 14 residues. Trimming took off 4 bases at V and 0 bases at J, with 10 bases between the two ends. CDR1 and CDR2 (germline): SGHAT, FQNNGV. The complete variable domain, with remaining parts taken from reference TRBV11-2 and TRBJ2-7, reads EAGVAQSPRYKIIEKRQSVAFWCNPISGHATLYWYQQILGQGPKLLIQFQNNGVVDDSQLPKDRFSAERLKGVDSTLKIQPAKLEDSAVYLCASSSDSYSYEQYFGPGTRLTVT.

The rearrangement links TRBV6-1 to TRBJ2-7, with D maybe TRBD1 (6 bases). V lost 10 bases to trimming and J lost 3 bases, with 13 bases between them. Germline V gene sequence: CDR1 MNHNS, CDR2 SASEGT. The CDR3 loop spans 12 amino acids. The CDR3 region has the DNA TGTGCCATCACGGGACACAACTACGAGCAGTACTTC. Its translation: CAITGHNYEQYF.

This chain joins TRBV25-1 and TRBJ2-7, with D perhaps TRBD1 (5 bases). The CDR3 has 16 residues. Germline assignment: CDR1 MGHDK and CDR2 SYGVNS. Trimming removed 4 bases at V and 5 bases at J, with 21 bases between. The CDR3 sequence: CASSGKQAHLTDEQYF. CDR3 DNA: TGTGCCAGCAGTGGAAAACAGGCCCACCTTACGGACGAGCAGTACTTC.

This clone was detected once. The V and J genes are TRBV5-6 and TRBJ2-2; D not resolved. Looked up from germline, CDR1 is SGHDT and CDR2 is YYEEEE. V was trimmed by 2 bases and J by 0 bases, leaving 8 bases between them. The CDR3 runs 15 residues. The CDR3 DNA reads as TGTGCCAGCAGCTTTGGGCAAACGAACACCGGGGAGCTGTTTTTT. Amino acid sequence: CASSFGQTNTGELFF.

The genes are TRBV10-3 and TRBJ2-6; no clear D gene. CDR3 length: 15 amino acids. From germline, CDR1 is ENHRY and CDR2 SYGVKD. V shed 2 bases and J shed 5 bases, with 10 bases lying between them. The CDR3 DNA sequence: TGTGCCATCAGTGAGATACAAAGTCGGGCCAACGTCCTGACTTTC. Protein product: CAISEIQSRANVLTF.

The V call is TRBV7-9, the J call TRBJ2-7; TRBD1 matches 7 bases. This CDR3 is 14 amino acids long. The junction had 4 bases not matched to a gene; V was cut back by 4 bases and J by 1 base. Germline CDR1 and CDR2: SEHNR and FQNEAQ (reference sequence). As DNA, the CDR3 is TGTGCCAGCAGCTCGGGGACAGTATCCTACGAGCAGTACTTC. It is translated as CASSSGTVSYEQYF.

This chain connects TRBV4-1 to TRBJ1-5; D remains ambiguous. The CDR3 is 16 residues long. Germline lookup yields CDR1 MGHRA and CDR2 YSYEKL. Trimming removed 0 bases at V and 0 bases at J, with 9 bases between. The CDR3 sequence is CASSQENGYSNQPQHF. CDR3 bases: TGCGCCAGCAGCCAAGAAAACGGTTATAGCAATCAGCCCCAGCATTTT.

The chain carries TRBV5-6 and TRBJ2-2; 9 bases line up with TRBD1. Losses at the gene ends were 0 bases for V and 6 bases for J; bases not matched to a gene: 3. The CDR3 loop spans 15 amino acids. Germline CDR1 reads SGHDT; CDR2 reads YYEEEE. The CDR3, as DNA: TGTGCCAGCAGCTTGGAACAGGGGGCGGCCGGGGAGCTGTTTTTT. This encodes CASSLEQGAAGELFF.

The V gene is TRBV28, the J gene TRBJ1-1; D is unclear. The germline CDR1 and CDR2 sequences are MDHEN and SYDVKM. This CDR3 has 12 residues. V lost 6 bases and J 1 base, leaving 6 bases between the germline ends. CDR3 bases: TGTGCCAGCAGAAACAGGAACACTGAAGCTTTCTTT. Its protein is CASRNRNTEAFF.

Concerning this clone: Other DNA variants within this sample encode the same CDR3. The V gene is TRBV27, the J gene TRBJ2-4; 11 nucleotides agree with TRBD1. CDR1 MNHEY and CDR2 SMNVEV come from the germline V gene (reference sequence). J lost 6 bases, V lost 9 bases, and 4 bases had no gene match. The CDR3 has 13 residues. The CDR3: CASRTGGVNIQYF. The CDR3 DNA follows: TGTGCCAGTAGGACAGGGGGCGTAAACATTCAGTACTTC.

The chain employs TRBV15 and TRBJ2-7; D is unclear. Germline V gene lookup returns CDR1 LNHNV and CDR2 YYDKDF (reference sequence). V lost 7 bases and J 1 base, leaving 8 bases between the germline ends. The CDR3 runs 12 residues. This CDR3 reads CATTAESYEQYF. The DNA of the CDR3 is TGTGCCACCACCGCGGAGTCCTACGAGCAGTACTTC.

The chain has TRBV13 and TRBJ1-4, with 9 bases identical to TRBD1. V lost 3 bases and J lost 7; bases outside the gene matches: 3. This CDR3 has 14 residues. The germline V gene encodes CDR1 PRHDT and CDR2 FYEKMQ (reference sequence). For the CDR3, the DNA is TGTGCCAGCAGCTTGGGGACAGGGCTTGAAAAACTGTTTTTT. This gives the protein CASSLGTGLEKLFF. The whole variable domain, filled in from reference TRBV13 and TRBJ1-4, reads AAGVIQSPRHLIKEKRETATLKCYPIPRHDTVYWYQQGPGQDPQFLISFYEKMQSDKGSIPDRFSAQQFSDYHSELNMSSLELGDSALYFCASSLGTGLEKLFFGSGTQLSVL.

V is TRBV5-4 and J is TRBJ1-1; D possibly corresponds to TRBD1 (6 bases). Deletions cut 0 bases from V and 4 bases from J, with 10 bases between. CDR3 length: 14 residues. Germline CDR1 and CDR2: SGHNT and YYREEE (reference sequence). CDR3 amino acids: CASSLVGGATEAFF. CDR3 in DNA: TGTGCCAGCAGCTTGGTAGGGGGTGCCACTGAAGCTTTCTTT.

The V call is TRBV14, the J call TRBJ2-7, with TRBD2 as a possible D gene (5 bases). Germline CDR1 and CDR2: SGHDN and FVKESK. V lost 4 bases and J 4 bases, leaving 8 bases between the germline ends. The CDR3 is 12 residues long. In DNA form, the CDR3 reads TGTGCCAGCAGCCCTACTAGTTACGAGCAGTACTTC. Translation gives CASSPTSYEQYF.

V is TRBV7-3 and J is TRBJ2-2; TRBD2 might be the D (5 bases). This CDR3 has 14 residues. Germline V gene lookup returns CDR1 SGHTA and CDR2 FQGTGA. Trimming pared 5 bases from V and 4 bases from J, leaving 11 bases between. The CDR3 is CASSQHRGTGELFF. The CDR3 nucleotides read TGTGCCAGCAGCCAACATCGGGGCACCGGGGAGCTGTTTTTT.